One sample yielded the 8 T cell receptor beta chains listed below, sequenced in a study of T cell responses to AZD1222 COVID-19 vaccine. Sequenced by immunoSEQ multiplex PCR; TCRdb stores in-frame clones only, minus some. The repertoire has 150,000 to 200,000 clones, around 89% of them found once; the top ten carry approximately 4.3%. The sample was peripheral blood, taken 28 days after the second AZD1222 dose. The receptor source for this set is an adult who received the AZD1222 COVID-19 vaccine.

J is TRBJ2-3 and V is TRBV5-1; TRBD2 matches at 7 bases. The germline gives CDR1 SGHRS, CDR2 YFSETQ. The CDR3 contains 14 residues. V trimming: 1 base; J trimming: 8 bases; junction bases outside the gene matches: 7. The CDR3, as DNA: TGCGCCAGCAGCTTGTCTGGCGGGGGAGGTACGCAGTATTTT. Translated: CASSLSGGGGTQYF. Filled out from reference TRBV5-1 and TRBJ2-3, the complete variable domain reads KAGVTQTPRYLIKTRGQQVTLSCSPISGHRSVSWYQQTPGQGLQFLFEYFSETQRNKGNFPGRFSGRQFSNSRSEMNVSTLELGDSALYLCASSLSGGGGTQYFGPGTRLTVL.

This clone occurred once. V gene TRBV2 combines with J gene TRBJ2-2; TRBD1 aligns across 7 bases. Trimming took 5 bases from V and 2 from J; bases not matched to a gene: 5. The CDR3 sequence is 15 residues long. Germline V gene sequence: CDR1 SNHLY, CDR2 FYNNEI. CDR3 in DNA: TGTGCCAGCAGTCCACAGGGGAGAAACACCGGGGAGCTGTTTTTT. Translated: CASSPQGRNTGELFF.

The rearrangement uses TRBV18 and TRBJ1-5, with TRBD1 identical over 7 bases. Germline V gene sequence: CDR1 KGHSH, CDR2 LQKENI. The junction had 9 bases not matched to a gene; V was cut back by 4 bases and J by 3 bases. CDR3 length equals 16 residues. The CDR3 DNA sequence: TGTGCCAGCTCACAAGGACAGGCGATTTCCAATCAGCCCCAGCATTTT. Amino acids: CASSQGQAISNQPQHF.

The CDR3 protein is CASSPRNRDFSPLHF. DNA for the CDR3: TGTGCCAGCTCTCCTCGGAACAGGGATTTTTCACCCCTCCACTTT. The chain couples TRBV18 to TRBJ1-6; possibly TRBD1 for D (6 bases). The V and J ends lost 6 bases and 9 bases respectively, with 18 bases between them. CDR3 length: 15 residues. The germline gives CDR1 KGHSH, CDR2 LQKENI.

In this sample, this clone turned up a few times. The genes are TRBV12-3 or TRBV12-4 and TRBJ2-3; D uncertain. Trimming removed 5 bases at V and 12 bases at J, with 9 bases between. CDR3 length equals 10 residues. CDR3 loop: CASSRNSQYF. CDR3 DNA sequence: TGTGCCAGCAGTCGGAACTCACAGTATTTT.

The V gene is TRBV3-1 (or the pseudogene TRBV3-2), the J gene TRBJ1-1; TRBD1 is a possible D gene (6 bases). Germline-derived CDR1 and CDR2 are LGHDT and YNNKEL (reference sequence). This CDR3 contains 15 residues. The V and J ends lost 1 base and 1 base respectively, with 10 bases between them. The DNA of the CDR3 is TGTGCCAGCAGCCAAGGACCGACAGGGAACACTGAAGCTTTCTTT. This translates into CASSQGPTGNTEAFF.

The CDR3 sequence: CSVVGRMNTEAFF. CDR3 DNA sequence: TGCAGCGTTGTAGGGCGGATGAACACTGAAGCTTTCTTT. The chain is built from TRBV29-1 and TRBJ1-1; no definite D call. V was trimmed by 4 bases and J by 0 bases, leaving 9 bases between them. The CDR3 spans 13 residues. The germline V gene encodes CDR1 SQVTM and CDR2 ANQGSEA.

The chain combines TRBV10-3 with TRBJ1-2; D call uncertain. V lost 2 bases, J lost 5 bases, and 12 bases lay in between. Germline V CDR1 and CDR2: ENHRY, SYGVKD. The CDR3 length is 14 residues. The CDR3 coding sequence is TGTGCCATCAGTGAGGCAGATAGAAAGTATGGCTACACCTTC. Encoded protein: CAISEADRKYGYTF.